The count of the clone carrying this TCR beta chain is one. This specimen comes from a study of blood T cell repertoires in COVID-19. Study as a whole: Whether acute or convalescent, the COVID-19 samples came from the United States, Italy and Spain. T cells, B-cell-depleted T cells, or PBMCs provided the cDNA or gDNA that served as material.

The V and J ends lost 2 bases and 4 bases, in that order; junction bases with no gene match: 3. Germline-derived CDR1 and CDR2 are SNHLY and FYNNEI. This CDR3 comprises 15 residues. Authors' processing steps: Amplification of reference gene primers provided the estimated nucleated cell counts. Clones were read by immunoSEQ multiplex PCR, and TCRdb kept only the in-frame ones, dropping some. V and J calls and clone size are those listed in that table; D and trimming were worked out from the DNA. The sample contains more than 85,000 clones, about 80% of which appear only once. Sequenced: peripheral blood. This receptor was obtained from a man between 65 and 80 years old with acute or convalescent COVID-19. V gene TRBV2 combines with J gene TRBJ2-1; 9 bases agree with TRBD2. DNA of the CDR3: TGTGCCAGCAGTGAACTAGCGGGGACTTACAATGAGCAGTTCTTC. It translates to CASSELAGTYNEQFF.